This TCR beta chain was sequenced in a study of OX40 agonist ivuxolimab in advanced cancers. Study summary: An anti-OX40 (CD134) antibody with agonistic activity, ivuxolimab, was administered to patients.

The table came from immunoSEQ multiplex PCR; TCRdb's copy has only in-frame clones and leaves some out. In the table there are some 65,000 clones, about 85% of which are singletons. Here the sequenced sample was CD4+ or CD8+ T cells sorted from blood, taken in a trial of the OX40 agonist ivuxolimab. The clonotype comes from an adult with an advanced solid tumor such as melanoma, head and neck, liver or kidney cancer.

The CDR3 DNA follows: TGTGCCAGCAGTGATGTTGGGCAGGGGGTCGGCTACACCTTC. It translates to CASSDVGQGVGYTF. The rearrangement links TRBV2 to TRBJ1-2, with TRBD1 matching 7 bases. This CDR3 comprises 14 residues. With 3 bases clipped from V and 8 bases from J, the junction kept 9 bases outside the gene matches. Germline V gene sequence: CDR1 SNHLY, CDR2 FYNNEI.